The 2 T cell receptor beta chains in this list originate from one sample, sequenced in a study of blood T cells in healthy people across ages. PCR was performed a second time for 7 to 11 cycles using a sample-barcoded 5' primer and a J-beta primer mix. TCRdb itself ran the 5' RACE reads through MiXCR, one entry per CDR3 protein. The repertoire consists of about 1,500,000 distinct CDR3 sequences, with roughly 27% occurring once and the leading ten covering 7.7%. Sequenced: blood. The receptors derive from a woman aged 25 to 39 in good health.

CDR3: CASSQSPPDGSYEQYF. CDR3 nucleotides: TGCGCCAGCAGTCAATCCCCTCCGGACGGCTCTTACGAGCAGTACTTC. This chain uses TRBV23-1 with TRBJ2-7, with D unclear. TRBV23-1 is an open reading frame, and its role is uncertain. The ends were cut back, 0 bases at V and 4 bases at J, with 16 bases in the middle. This CDR3 region has 16 residues.

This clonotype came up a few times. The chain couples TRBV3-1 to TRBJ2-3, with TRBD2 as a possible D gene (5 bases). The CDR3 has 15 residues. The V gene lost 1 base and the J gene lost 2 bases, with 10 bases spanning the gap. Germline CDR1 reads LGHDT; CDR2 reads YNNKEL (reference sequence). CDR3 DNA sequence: TGTGCCAGCAGCCAAGCGGGGTCCCCCACAGATACGCAGTATTTT. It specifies CASSQAGSPTDTQYF.